This TCR beta chain was sequenced in a study of cytomegalovirus exposure and HLA in healthy donors. There are 12 residues in the CDR3. Trimming removed 4 bases at V and 6 bases at J, with 9 bases between. Germline V gives CDR1 MGHDK, CDR2 SYGVNS. PCR used 60 Vbeta primers and 13 Jbeta primers. Clones were read by immunoSEQ multiplex PCR, and TCRdb kept only the in-frame ones, dropping some. The data contain under 200,000 clones, over 70% of them singletons. This rearrangement joins TRBV25-1 to TRBJ1-2; the D gene is possibly TRBD1 (5 bases). Sequencing input: PBMCs. The receptor was derived from a woman aged 25 to 39 in good health and CMV-seronegative. The CDR3 spells CASSGGTNGYTF. The CDR3, as DNA: TGTGCCAGCAGTGGTGGGACTAATGGCTACACCTTC.